What follows is one TCR beta chain and its context. With random hexamers, reverse transcription was performed on about 0.45 to 1 ug of RNA. TCRdb recomputed calls from the immunoSEQ multiplex PCR reads with MiXCR, one row per CDR3 protein. The sample shows a few hundred thousand distinct CDR3 sequences, almost 85% of them seen only once. This record comes from a study of CD8 T cells in Susac syndrome. The CDR3 totals 14 residues. V was shortened by 0 bases and J by 5 bases, with 7 bases between the two germline ends. Looked up from germline, CDR1 is LGHNA and CDR2 is YNFKEQ. The gene calls are TRBV4-2 and TRBJ1-4; D uncertain. Source material: CD8+ T cells from PBMCs. This clonotype was obtained from a human donor with multiple sclerosis. The CDR3: CASSQDRLNEKLFF. The CDR3 DNA sequence: TGTGCCAGCAGCCAAGATAGGTTAAATGAAAAACTGTTTTTT.